This T cell receptor (beta chain) was recorded in a study of T cell repertoires in cytomegalovirus infection. Study-wide background: Recently identified HLA-C-restricted CMV epitopes were used, and well-studied HLA-B-restricted CMV epitopes were used as well. Public signatures in TCR beta pointed to CMV infection and matching HLA type.

TCRdb reprocessed the reads via MiXCR and lists one record per CDR3 protein. The sample holds approximately 89,000 distinct CDR3 sequences, roughly a quarter seen once. The table lists this clonotype with many counts. What it binds is unknown. This CDR3 spans 11 amino acids. The germline V and J ends were trimmed by 6 bases and 5 bases, with 6 bases remaining between them. Germline CDR1 reads SGHTA; CDR2 reads FQGNSA. This receptor was identified in a human donor in good health (CMV status not recorded). Some clones in this sample may be carry-over from other donors' samples. The sequenced sample was CD8+ T cells from cultured PBMCs, obtained from culture after CMV antigen stimulation. The rearrangement uses TRBV7-2 and TRBJ2-3; no clear D gene. DNA for the CDR3: TGTGCCAGCAGGGAGCAAGATACGCAGTATTTT. Translating gives CASREQDTQYF. Using reference TRBV7-2 and TRBJ2-3 for the parts outside the CDR3, the full variable domain is GAGVSQSPSNKVTEKGKDVELRCDPISGHTALYWYRQSLGQGLEFLIYFQGNSAPDKSGLPSDRFSAERTGGSVSTLTIQRTQQEDSAVYLCASREQDTQYFGPGTRLTVL.